This TCR beta chain comes out of a study of control samples from healthy donors and cancer patients. Some clones are missing from TCRdb's copy, which holds only in-frame ones; the method was immunoSEQ multiplex PCR. The sample holds 95,000 to 130,000 clones; approximately 90% are singletons and the top ten take 1.1%. Germline assignment: CDR1 KGHDR and CDR2 SFDVKD. The CDR3 totals 19 residues. V lost 0 bases and J 0 bases, leaving 18 bases between the germline ends. The chain employs TRBV24-1 and TRBJ2-3; D possibly matches TRBD1 or TRBD2 (5 bases each). Sequencing was done on a sample of PBMCs. The TCR originated in a woman in her forties or fifties with colorectal cancer. The CDR3 DNA follows: TGTGCCACCAGTGATTTGTGGGGGAGAAAGAGGTCTAGCACAGATACGCAGTATTTT. Protein product: CATSDLWGRKRSSTDTQYF.